This record looks at one T cell receptor (beta chain) sequence and its context. The antigen is not known. This record belongs to a study of cytomegalovirus exposure and HLA in healthy donors. The study, taken as a whole, reports: In vitro assays verified that three CMV-associated chains recognized CMV antigens specifically. There were around 160 TCR beta chains listed as cytomegalovirus-associated.

Profiling relied on immunoSEQ multiplex PCR, and the TCRdb table lists in-frame clones only, not all of them. The data hold approximately 80,000 clones, with 93% observed a single time. V lost 7 bases to trimming and J lost 7 bases, with 17 bases between them. The CDR3 has 13 amino acids. Germline assignment: CDR1 SGDLS and CDR2 YYNGEE. V is TRBV9 and J is TRBJ1-1; tentative D call: TRBD1 (6 bases). This TCR derives from a woman in her twenties or thirties in good health and CMV-seronegative. The specimen sequenced was PBMCs. This chain's CDR3 is CASRSEGGNEAFF. CDR3 in DNA: TGTGCCAGCCGGTCGGAAGGGGGAAATGAAGCTTTCTTT.